This TCR beta chain came from a study of OX40 agonist ivuxolimab in advanced cancers. Study background: People in dose escalation had one of these cancers: hepatocellular carcinoma, melanoma, renal cell or head and neck cancer. Partial responses were seen in three patients, one with hepatocellular carcinoma and two with cutaneous melanoma.

V was clipped by 4 bases and J by 6 bases; unmatched bases: 9. The CDR3 is made up of 15 amino acids. CDR1 and CDR2 (germline): ENHRY, SYGVKD. Assay: immunoSEQ multiplex PCR; the TCRdb copy retains only in-frame clones and omits some. Of 65,000 to 70,000 clones listed, about three quarters were seen once; the top ten hold around 2.3%. This chain links TRBV10-3 with TRBJ2-7; TRBD1 matches at 10 bases. The material sequenced was CD4+ or CD8+ T cells sorted from blood, taken in a trial of the OX40 agonist ivuxolimab. The origin of this receptor is an adult with an advanced solid tumor such as melanoma, head and neck, liver or kidney cancer. DNA for the CDR3: TGTGCCATCAGTGCCCGACAGGGGGCGGGATCCGAGCAGTACTTC. Protein sequence: CAISARQGAGSEQYF.